Presented here are 23 T cell receptor beta chains from one specimen sequenced in a study of blood T cell repertoires in COVID-19. Produced via immunoSEQ multiplex PCR; TCRdb's table is partial and in-frame only. The sample consists of around 140,000 clones, roughly 87% of them appearing once. The specimen was peripheral blood. These receptors all stem from a man between 70 and 80 years old with acute or convalescent COVID-19.

This clone was seen a single time. This chain joins TRBV6-5 and TRBJ1-1; no reliable D call. Deletions cut 2 bases from V and 5 bases from J, with 9 bases between. This CDR3 has 13 amino acids. Looked up from germline, CDR1 is MNHEY and CDR2 is SVGAGI. The DNA of the CDR3 is TGTGCCAGCAGTTACCTCCCGGGTACTGAAGCTTTCTTT. Amino acids: CASSYLPGTEAFF.

The chain joins TRBV6-5 to TRBJ2-7; 9 bases align to TRBD1. After removal of 6 bases from V and 6 bases from J, the junction contained 0 bases not matched to a gene. CDR1 is MNHEY and CDR2 is SVGAGI in the germline V gene. The CDR3 runs to 11 residues. Here the CDR3 DNA reads TGTGCCAGCAGGACAGGGGGCGAGCAGTACTTC. This sequence encodes CASRTGGEQYF.

The chain links TRBV5-1 to TRBJ1-4; D perhaps matches TRBD1 (6 bases). CDR3 length: 14 amino acids. V lost 4 bases and J lost 4, with 11 bases in between. Germline V CDR1 and CDR2: SGHRS, YFSETQ. CDR3 in DNA: TGCGCCAGCAGCATACAGGGCGGTAATGAAAAACTGTTTTTT. Its translation: CASSIQGGNEKLFF.

The rearrangement links TRBV19 to TRBJ1-2; D perhaps matches TRBD1 (5 bases). The CDR3 loop spans 14 amino acids. The germline gives CDR1 LNHDA, CDR2 SQIVND (reference sequence). The V end was cut by 3 bases, the J end by 9 bases, with 17 bases between. This CDR3 reads CASSMEHGGRSYTF. As DNA, the CDR3 is TGTGCCAGTAGTATGGAGCACGGGGGGAGGAGCTACACCTTC.

The gene calls are TRBV14 and TRBJ1-1; 10 positions agree with TRBD1. CDR1 SGHDN and CDR2 FVKESK come from the germline V gene. V lost 3 bases to trimming and J lost 1 base; unmatched junction nucleotides: 8. The CDR3 length is 17 residues. As DNA, the CDR3 is TGTGCCAGCAGCCAGCAGGGACAGGGGAAGGGGAACACTGAAGCTTTCTTT. This codes for CASSQQGQGKGNTEAFF.

The chain joins TRBV2 to TRBJ2-1, with 8 bases aligning to TRBD1. Losses at the gene ends were 5 bases for V and 2 bases for J; bases not matched to a gene: 5. The CDR3 length is 15 residues. CDR1 is SNHLY and CDR2 is FYNNEI in the germline V gene. The CDR3: CASSLDRGPYNEQFF. CDR3 nucleotides: TGTGCCAGCAGTTTAGACAGGGGACCCTACAATGAGCAGTTCTTC.

The genes are TRBV27 and TRBJ2-7, with 8 bases fitting TRBD2. The CDR3 loop spans 14 amino acids. J gave up 2 bases and V 2 bases, and 2 bases lay outside the gene matches. Germline V gene lookup returns CDR1 MNHEY and CDR2 SMNVEV (reference sequence). The CDR3: CASSLTGGPYEQYF. In DNA form, the CDR3 reads TGTGCCAGCAGTTTAACGGGAGGGCCCTACGAGCAGTACTTC.

The gene calls are TRBV6-5 and TRBJ2-7; 9 nucleotides align to TRBD1. Per germline, CDR1 MNHEY and CDR2 SVGAGI. V trimming: 7 bases; J trimming: 2 bases; junction bases outside the gene matches: 6. The CDR3 spans 14 residues. As DNA, the CDR3 is TGTGCCAGCATTAAGGACAGGGGAGCCTACGAGCAGTACTTC. It is translated as CASIKDRGAYEQYF.

This clone was detected only once. The chain employs TRBV10-3 and TRBJ2-7; maybe TRBD2 (7 bases). The CDR3 covers 13 residues. V was cut by 4 bases and J by 5 bases, with 12 bases left in between. Germline-derived CDR1 and CDR2 are ENHRY and SYGVKD. DNA for the CDR3: TGTGCCATCAGTGGGGGGGGCGGGGACGAGCAGTACTTC. Its translation: CAISGGGGDEQYF.

The chain's CDR3 is CASSYRTGSVSPLHF. In DNA, the CDR3 is TGTGCCAGCAGCTACCGGACAGGGAGCGTGTCACCCCTCCACTTT. The chain joins TRBV7-2 to TRBJ1-6, with 8 bases identical to TRBD1. This CDR3 comprises 15 residues. After removal of 4 bases from V and 10 bases from J, the junction contained 9 bases not matched to a gene. Germline V CDR1 and CDR2: SGHTA, FQGNSA.

The rearrangement uses TRBV20-1 and TRBJ1-2; D not resolved. Trimming pared 6 bases from V and 7 bases from J, leaving 9 bases between. The CDR3 has 10 residues. CDR1 is DFQATT and CDR2 is SNEGSKA in the germline V gene (reference sequence). CDR3 amino acids: CSARLGGYTF. The CDR3 DNA reads TGCAGTGCCCGCCTCGGTGGCTACACCTTC.

The chain is built from TRBV5-1 and TRBJ1-1, with a possible D match to TRBD1 (6 bases). The CDR3 has 12 residues. Trimming removed 3 bases from V and 7 bases from J, with 10 bases in between. Germline CDR1 is SGHRS and CDR2 is YFSETQ. In DNA form, the CDR3 reads TGCGCCAGCAGCTCAATAGGGGGTGAAGCTTTCTTT. This sequence encodes CASSSIGGEAFF. The whole variable domain, filled in from reference TRBV5-1 and TRBJ1-1, reads KAGVTQTPRYLIKTRGQQVTLSCSPISGHRSVSWYQQTPGQGLQFLFEYFSETQRNKGNFPGRFSGRQFSNSRSEMNVSTLELGDSALYLCASSSIGGEAFFGQGTRLTVV.

V usage is TRBV7-3 and J usage is TRBJ1-1; 8 bases match TRBD1. There are 13 residues in the CDR3. Germline CDR1 SGHTA, CDR2 FQGTGA. The V gene end was trimmed by 4 bases and the J gene end by 3 bases; junction bases not matched to a gene: 1. This CDR3 is CASSSGQDTEAFF. Written as DNA, the CDR3 is TGTGCCAGCAGCTCGGGACAGGACACTGAAGCTTTCTTT.

The chain joins TRBV6-1 to TRBJ2-7; D ambiguous. Germline CDR1 reads MNHNS; CDR2 reads SASEGT. There are 13 residues in the CDR3. The germline V and J ends were trimmed by 3 bases and 2 bases, with 8 bases remaining between them. Written as DNA, the CDR3 is TGTGCCAGCAGTGAGAGCTTCGCCTACGAGCAGTACTTC. Protein product: CASSESFAYEQYF.

The chain carries TRBV19 and TRBJ2-1; 8 bases align to TRBD2. The germline V gene encodes CDR1 LNHDA and CDR2 SQIVND (reference sequence). V was clipped by 5 bases and J by 6 bases; unmatched bases: 12. The CDR3 totals 16 residues. The CDR3 reads CASSPPRDGRGNEQFF. For the CDR3, the DNA is TGTGCCAGTAGTCCTCCCCGGGACGGGAGGGGCAATGAGCAGTTCTTC.

The genes are TRBV5-1 and TRBJ1-1; a possible D gene is TRBD1 (6 bases). The CDR3 spans 15 residues. Germline values: CDR1 SGHRS, CDR2 YFSETQ. Trimming stripped 3 bases from V and 3 bases from J, with 15 bases between. CDR3: CASSWITGLDTEAFF. The CDR3 bases are TGCGCCAGCAGCTGGATTACAGGGTTGGACACTGAAGCTTTCTTT. Complete variable domain (other parts from reference TRBV5-1 and TRBJ1-1): KAGVTQTPRYLIKTRGQQVTLSCSPISGHRSVSWYQQTPGQGLQFLFEYFSETQRNKGNFPGRFSGRQFSNSRSEMNVSTLELGDSALYLCASSWITGLDTEAFFGQGTRLTVV.

A word on this clone: Other DNA sequences in the sample encode the same CDR3. V and J are TRBV28 and TRBJ1-2; TRBD1 matches at 7 bases. This CDR3 is built from 12 residues. Germline V gene data show CDR1 as MDHEN and CDR2 as SYDVKM. With V trimmed by 6 bases and J by 4 bases, 2 bases remained unmatched. CDR3 in DNA: TGTGCCAGCAGCGGGACAGTCTATGGCTACACCTTC. Residues: CASSGTVYGYTF.

The V call is TRBV27, the J call TRBJ1-5; D is undetermined. CDR1 and CDR2 from the germline V gene are MNHEY and SMNVEV (reference sequence). The V gene lost 3 bases and the J gene lost 2 bases, with 8 bases spanning the gap. The CDR3 is made up of 14 amino acids. CDR3 coding DNA: TGTGCCAGCAGTTTGAGGGAAGGCAATCAGCCCCAGCATTTT. Protein sequence: CASSLREGNQPQHF.

This clone is a singleton in its sample. The chain carries TRBV28 and TRBJ1-2, with 8 bases identical to TRBD1. CDR3 length: 13 amino acids. The junction had 4 bases not matched to a gene; V was cut back by 10 bases and J by 0 bases. Germline V CDR1 and CDR2: MDHEN, SYDVKM. CDR3 in DNA: TGTGCCACTCCGACAGGGGCTAACTATGGCTACACCTTC. Residues: CATPTGANYGYTF.

The V and J genes are TRBV18 and TRBJ1-5; D possibly corresponds to TRBD1 (5 bases). CDR1 and CDR2 (germline): KGHSH, LQKENI. The V and J ends lost 1 base and 5 bases respectively, with 9 bases between them. CDR3 length: 14 residues. The CDR3 loop is CASSPQETDQPQHF. The CDR3 bases are TGTGCCAGCTCACCACAGGAGACAGATCAGCCCCAGCATTTT.

J is TRBJ2-7 and V is TRBV13; 7 nucleotides match TRBD2. V lost 5 bases and J lost 4; bases outside the gene matches: 11. Germline V gene lookup returns CDR1 PRHDT and CDR2 FYEKMQ (reference sequence). The CDR3 sequence is 15 residues long. In DNA form, the CDR3 reads TGTGCCAGCAGCGGACGGACTAGAACCCAATACGAGCAGTACTTC. Residues: CASSGRTRTQYEQYF.

The CDR3 here is CASSLDQGAYYEQYF. The CDR3 coding sequence is TGTGCCAGCAGCTTAGACCAGGGGGCTTATTACGAGCAGTACTTC. The rearrangement links TRBV11-2 to TRBJ2-7; 8 nucleotides line up with TRBD1. The CDR3 covers 15 residues. Looked up from germline, CDR1 is SGHAT and CDR2 is FQNNGV. Trimming took 0 bases from V and 4 from J; bases not matched to a gene: 5.

The rearrangement uses TRBV5-6 and TRBJ2-3; 8 bases are a match to TRBD2. Germline V lookup: CDR1 SGHDT, CDR2 YYEEEE. The CDR3 extends over 15 amino acids. The V gene end was trimmed by 4 bases and the J gene end by 0 bases; junction bases not matched to a gene: 4. The CDR3 DNA reads as TGTGCCAGCAGCAAGGGACTAGTCAGCACAGATACGCAGTATTTT. Translating it yields CASSKGLVSTDTQYF.